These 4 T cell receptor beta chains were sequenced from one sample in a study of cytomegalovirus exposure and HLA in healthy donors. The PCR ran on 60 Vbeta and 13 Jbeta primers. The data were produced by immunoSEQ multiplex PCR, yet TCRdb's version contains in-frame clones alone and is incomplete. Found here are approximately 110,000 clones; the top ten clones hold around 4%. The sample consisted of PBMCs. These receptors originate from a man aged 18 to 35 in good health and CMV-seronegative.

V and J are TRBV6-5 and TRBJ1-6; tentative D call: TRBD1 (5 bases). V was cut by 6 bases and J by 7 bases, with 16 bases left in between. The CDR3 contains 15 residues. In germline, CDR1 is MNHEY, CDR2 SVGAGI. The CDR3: CASSPYRHGNSPLHF. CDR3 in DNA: TGTGCCAGCAGCCCCTACAGGCATGGGAATTCACCCCTCCACTTT.

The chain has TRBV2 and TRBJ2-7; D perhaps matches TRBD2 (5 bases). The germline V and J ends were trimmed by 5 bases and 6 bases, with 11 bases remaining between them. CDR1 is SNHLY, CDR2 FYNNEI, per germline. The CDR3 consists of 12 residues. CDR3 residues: CASSSLGAEQYF. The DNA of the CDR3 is TGTGCCAGCAGTTCCTTGGGAGCCGAGCAGTACTTC.

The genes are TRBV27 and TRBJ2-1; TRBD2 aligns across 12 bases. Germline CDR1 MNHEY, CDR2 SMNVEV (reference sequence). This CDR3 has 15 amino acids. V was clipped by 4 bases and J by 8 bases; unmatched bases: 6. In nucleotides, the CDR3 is TGTGCCAGCAGTTCTAGCGGGGGGGTTTTGGATGAGCAGTTCTTC. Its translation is CASSSSGGVLDEQFF.

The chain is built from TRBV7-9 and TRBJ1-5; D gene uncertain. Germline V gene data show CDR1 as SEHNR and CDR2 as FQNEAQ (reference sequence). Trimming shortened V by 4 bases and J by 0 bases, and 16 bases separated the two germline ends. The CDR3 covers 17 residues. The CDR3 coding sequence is TGTGCCAGCAGCTCCGGCCAAGGACTGAATAGCAATCAGCCCCAGCATTTT. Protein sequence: CASSSGQGLNSNQPQHF.